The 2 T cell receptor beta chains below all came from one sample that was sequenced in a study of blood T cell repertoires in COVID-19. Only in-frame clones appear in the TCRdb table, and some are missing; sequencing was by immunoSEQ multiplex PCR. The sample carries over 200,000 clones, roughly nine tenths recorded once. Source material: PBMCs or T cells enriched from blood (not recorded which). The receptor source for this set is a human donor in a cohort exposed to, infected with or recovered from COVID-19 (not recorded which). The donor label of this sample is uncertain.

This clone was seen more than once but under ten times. The CDR3 DNA reads TGCGCCAGCAGCTGGTCAGGCACTGAAGCTTTCTTT. Amino acid sequence: CASSWSGTEAFF. V usage is TRBV5-1 and J usage is TRBJ1-1; no firm D call. CDR3 length equals 12 residues. The V gene's germline CDR1 is SGHRS and CDR2 YFSETQ. V was trimmed by 3 bases and J by 4 bases, leaving 7 bases between them.

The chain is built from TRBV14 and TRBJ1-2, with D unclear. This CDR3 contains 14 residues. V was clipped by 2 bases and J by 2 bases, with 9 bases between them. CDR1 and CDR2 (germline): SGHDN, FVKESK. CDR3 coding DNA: TGTGCCAGCAGCCAACCCGGCAGGAACTATGGCTACACCTTC. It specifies CASSQPGRNYGYTF.